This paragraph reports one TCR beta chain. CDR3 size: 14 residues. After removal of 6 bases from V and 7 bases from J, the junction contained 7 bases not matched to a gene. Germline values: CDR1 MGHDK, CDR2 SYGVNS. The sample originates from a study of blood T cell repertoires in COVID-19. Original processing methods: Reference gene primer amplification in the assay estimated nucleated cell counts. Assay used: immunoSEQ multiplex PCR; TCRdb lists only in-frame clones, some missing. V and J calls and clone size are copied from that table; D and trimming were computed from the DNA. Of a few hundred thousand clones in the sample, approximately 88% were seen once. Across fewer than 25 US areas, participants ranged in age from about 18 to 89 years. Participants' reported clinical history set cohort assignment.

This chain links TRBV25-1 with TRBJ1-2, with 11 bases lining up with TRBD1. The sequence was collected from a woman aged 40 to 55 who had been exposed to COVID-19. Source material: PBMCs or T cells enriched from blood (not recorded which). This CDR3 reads CASSFGTGGSGYTF. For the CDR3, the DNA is TGTGCCAGCAGCTTCGGGACAGGGGGAAGTGGCTACACCTTC.